These 19 T cell receptor beta chains came from one sample sequenced in a study of OX40 agonist ivuxolimab in advanced cancers. Sequencing was performed with immunoSEQ multiplex PCR; in TCRdb, only in-frame clones are kept and a portion is missing. The sample consists of roughly 64,000 clones, 80% to 95% of them appearing once. This material consisted of CD4+ or CD8+ T cells sorted from blood, taken in a trial of the OX40 agonist ivuxolimab. These receptors were obtained from an adult with an advanced solid tumor such as melanoma, head and neck, liver or kidney cancer.

The chain uses TRBV7-2 and TRBJ1-5; D is unclear. Trimming removed 4 bases from V and 4 bases from J, with 8 bases in between. Per the germline V gene, CDR1 is SGHTA and CDR2 is FQGNSA. The CDR3 sequence is 13 residues long. CDR3 nucleotide sequence: TGTGCCAGCAGCTCTCAGGAAAATCAGCCCCAGCATTTT. Its protein product is CASSSQENQPQHF.

V and J are TRBV7-7 and TRBJ2-2; TRBD2 agrees at 7 bases. The CDR3 has 15 amino acids. Germline V gene lookup returns CDR1 SSHAT and CDR2 FNYEAQ (reference sequence). J lost 4 bases, V lost 5 bases, and 7 bases had no gene match. DNA for the CDR3: TGTGCCAGCAGCCCGAGACGGGAGGCCACCGGGGAGCTGTTTTTT. It codes for CASSPRREATGELFF.

The rearrangement uses TRBV5-1 and TRBJ2-6, with D hard to call. This CDR3 spans 14 amino acids. Trimming cost V 1 base and J 4 bases, with 6 bases left between them. Germline lookup yields CDR1 SGHRS and CDR2 YFSETQ. The CDR3 DNA reads TGCGCCAGCAGCTTGAGTCTAGGGGCCAACGTCCTGACTTTC. As protein: CASSLSLGANVLTF.

The chain links TRBV29-1 to TRBJ2-5; no reliable D call. Germline loops: CDR1 SQVTM, CDR2 ANQGSEA. The CDR3 is made up of 10 amino acids. Trimming removed 3 bases at V and 4 bases at J, with 3 bases between. The CDR3 region is CSVEAETQYF. The DNA of the CDR3 is TGCAGCGTTGAGGCAGAGACCCAGTACTTC.

The rearrangement uses TRBV21-1 and TRBJ2-3; the DNA was not compared with TRBD2, the D call given in the table. TRBV21-1 is a listed pseudogene. This CDR3 spans 10 amino acids. As DNA, the CDR3 is TGCATGAACTGCACAGATACGCAGTATTTT. It yields the protein CMNCTDTQYF.

The chain has TRBV19 and TRBJ2-4, with D unclear. Trimming cost V 7 bases and J 0 bases, with 10 bases left between them. The CDR3 covers 14 residues. The germline V gene encodes CDR1 LNHDA and CDR2 SQIVND (reference sequence). The CDR3 DNA follows: TGTGCCAGTATCGCAGGTGGAGCCAAAAACATTCAGTACTTC. Its translation: CASIAGGAKNIQYF.

This chain connects TRBV27 to TRBJ2-7; TRBD2 is a possible D gene (6 bases). Germline assignment: CDR1 MNHEY and CDR2 SMNVEV (reference sequence). V shed 2 bases and J shed 2 bases, with 16 bases lying between them. The CDR3 extends over 16 amino acids. The CDR3 region is CASSLSLVGGPYEQYF. CDR3 DNA sequence: TGTGCCAGCAGTTTAAGTCTTGTGGGAGGCCCCTACGAGCAGTACTTC.

This clone is a singleton in its sample. The chain's CDR3 is CASSFTQDDGTQYF. For the CDR3, the DNA is TGTGCCAGCAGCTTTACGCAGGATGATGGGACCCAGTACTTC. The genes are TRBV7-9 and TRBJ2-5; D uncertain. Germline V gives CDR1 SEHNR, CDR2 FQNEAQ (reference sequence). The CDR3 sequence is 14 residues long. V was clipped by 3 bases and J by 7 bases, with 15 bases between them.

This clone has only a few counts. The V and J genes are TRBV28 and TRBJ1-1, with a possible D match to TRBD1 (5 bases). V shed 6 bases and J shed 1 base, with 15 bases lying between them. CDR1 is MDHEN and CDR2 is SYDVKM in the germline V gene. The CDR3 contains 15 residues. CDR3 region: CASRMGGTANTEAFF. CDR3 DNA sequence: TGTGCCAGCAGGATGGGAGGGACGGCGAACACTGAAGCTTTCTTT.

This chain connects TRBV5-1 to TRBJ2-7, with no clear D. Germline-derived CDR1 and CDR2 are SGHRS and YFSETQ. CDR3 length: 13 amino acids. Trimming left V 0 bases short and J 3 bases short, with 7 bases between. The CDR3 loop reads CASSLDGFYEQYF. CDR3 bases: TGCGCCAGCAGCTTGGATGGGTTCTACGAGCAGTACTTC.

The chain carries TRBV29-1 and TRBJ1-1; TRBD1 aligns across 11 bases. J was trimmed by 6 bases and V by 6 bases; bases with no gene match: 6. The germline gives CDR1 SQVTM, CDR2 ANQGSEA. The CDR3 is 13 amino acids. In DNA form, the CDR3 reads TGCAGCGTATTGGGGACAGGGGGTGCTGAAGCTTTCTTT. Protein sequence: CSVLGTGGAEAFF.

The gene calls are TRBV5-6 and TRBJ1-5; tentatively, D is TRBD1 (6 bases). V gave up 5 bases and J gave up 5 bases, with 17 bases separating them. The CDR3 is 15 amino acids. Germline values: CDR1 SGHDT, CDR2 YYEEEE. The CDR3 DNA sequence: TGTGCCAGCAGTCAGAGGGTAGGGGGAGATCAGCCCCAGCATTTT. The encoded protein is CASSQRVGGDQPQHF.

The table lists this clone with a count of one. The genes are TRBV5-1 and TRBJ2-3; D might be TRBD1 or TRBD2, each matching 5 bases. Germline CDR1 SGHRS, CDR2 YFSETQ. The V end lost 4 bases, the J end lost 1 base, and 16 bases lay between the germline ends. The CDR3 is 16 residues long. The CDR3 loop is CASSPGRLRGTDTQYF. The CDR3 DNA is TGCGCCAGCAGCCCGGGACGGTTAAGGGGCACAGATACGCAGTATTTT.

The gene calls are TRBV30 and TRBJ1-2; D might be TRBD1 (6 bases). Germline lookup yields CDR1 GTSNPN and CDR2 SVGIG (reference sequence). The V end lost 0 bases, the J end lost 2 bases, and 7 bases lay between the germline ends. CDR3 length: 13 amino acids. The chain's CDR3 is CAWSVTGNYGYTF. The CDR3 DNA is TGTGCCTGGAGTGTTACAGGGAACTATGGCTACACCTTC.

The chain employs TRBV5-8 and TRBJ2-3, with 7 bases identical to TRBD2. This CDR3 region has 17 residues. Germline lookup yields CDR1 SGHTS and CDR2 YDEGEE. V was clipped by 4 bases and J by 5 bases; unmatched bases: 16. The CDR3 bases are TGTGCCAGCAGCCAATGGGGCGGGAGCTACCTCAGAGATACGCAGTATTTT. Its protein product is CASSQWGGSYLRDTQYF. Filled out from reference TRBV5-8 and TRBJ2-3, the complete variable domain reads EAGVTQSPTHLIKTRGQQATLRCSPISGHTSVYWYQQALGLGLQFLLWYDEGEERNRGNFPPRFSGRQFPNYSSELNVNALELEDSALYLCASSQWGGSYLRDTQYFGPGTRLTVL.

The chain links TRBV29-1 to TRBJ2-1; no definite D call. The germline V and J ends were trimmed by 3 bases and 6 bases, with 18 bases remaining between them. The length of the CDR3 is 15 residues. CDR1 is SQVTM, CDR2 ANQGSEA, per germline. This CDR3 reads CSVDPRAGRSNEQFF. The DNA for the CDR3 is TGCAGCGTTGACCCACGGGCAGGCCGGAGCAATGAGCAGTTCTTC.

V gene TRBV6-6 combines with J gene TRBJ2-7; tentative D call: TRBD2 (6 bases). Germline CDR1 reads MNHNY; CDR2 reads SVGAGI (reference sequence). Trimming cost V 2 bases and J 0 bases, with 11 bases left between them. CDR3 length: 15 residues. CDR3 bases: TGTGCCAGCAGTTACGAGTCGGGAGCCTCCTACGAGCAGTACTTC. Amino acid sequence: CASSYESGASYEQYF.

This chain connects TRBV12-2 to TRBJ2-5; whether TRBD2, the table's D call, matches the DNA was not checked. TRBV12-2 is recorded as a pseudogene. The CDR3 loop spans 18 amino acids. CDR3 region: CASRCRGTAGGLTETQYF. CDR3 DNA sequence: TGTGCAAGTCGCTGCCGAGGAACGGCGGGAGGGCTCACCGAGACCCAGTACTTC.

DNA for the CDR3: TGTGCCAGCTTACCGGGACAGGAGTATGAGCAGTACTTC. Translating gives CASLPGQEYEQYF. The J gene is TRBJ2-7, the V gene TRBV2; 8 bases align to TRBD1. The CDR3 has 13 residues. Germline lookup yields CDR1 SNHLY and CDR2 FYNNEI. V trimming: 8 bases; J trimming: 7 bases; junction bases outside the gene matches: 10.